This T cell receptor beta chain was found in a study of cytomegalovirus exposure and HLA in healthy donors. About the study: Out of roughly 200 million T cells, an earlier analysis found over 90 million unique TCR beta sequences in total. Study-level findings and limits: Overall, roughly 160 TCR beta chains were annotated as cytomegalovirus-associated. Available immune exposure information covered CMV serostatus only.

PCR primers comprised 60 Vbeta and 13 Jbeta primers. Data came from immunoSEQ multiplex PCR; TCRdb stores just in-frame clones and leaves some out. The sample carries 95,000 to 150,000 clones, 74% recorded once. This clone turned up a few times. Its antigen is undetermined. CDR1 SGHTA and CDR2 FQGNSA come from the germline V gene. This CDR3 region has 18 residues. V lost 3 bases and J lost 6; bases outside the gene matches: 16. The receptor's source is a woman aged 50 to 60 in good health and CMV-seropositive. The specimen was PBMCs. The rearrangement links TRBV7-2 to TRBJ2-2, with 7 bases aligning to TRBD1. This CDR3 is CASSFFASSTGKPGELFF. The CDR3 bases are TGTGCCAGCAGCTTTTTCGCTTCGTCGACAGGGAAACCCGGGGAGCTGTTTTTT.